The clone carrying this T cell receptor (beta chain) was found many times. Trimming took 0 bases from V and 8 from J, leaving 10 bases between them. The germline CDR1 and CDR2 sequences are SEHNR and FQNEAQ (reference sequence). The CDR3 runs to 13 residues. Preparation of the TCRbeta library involved a method that used unique molecular identifiers. TCRdb re-called the PCR reads through MiXCR, storing one row per CDR3 protein. The sample carries over 70,000 distinct CDR3 sequences, 7.5% to 9.5% recorded once. The data derive from a study of T-cell reconstitution after alpha-beta-depleted transplantation in children.

This material consisted of PBMCs from the stem cell graft donor, taken from the stem cell graft. This sequence originates from a human donor who donated a stem cell graft to a child with congenital amegakaryocytic thrombocytopenia. J is TRBJ1-2 and V is TRBV7-9, with D unresolved. The CDR3 spells CASSLAAIGGYTF. The CDR3 DNA follows: TGTGCCAGCAGCTTAGCGGCAATCGGGGGCTACACCTTC.